A selection of T cell receptor beta chains follows, all from one sample in a study of cytomegalovirus exposure and HLA in healthy donors. Using immunoSEQ multiplex PCR, the repertoire was profiled, and TCRdb retains in-frame clones only, with some absent. The sample contains 270,000 or so clones, 92% of which appear only once. Sample: PBMCs. The receptors stem from a girl aged 2 to 9 in good health and CMV-seronegative. CDR3s include the opening cysteine and the closing phenylalanine or tryptophan. The D gene is left open where the match is weak. Clone size is not always given. Where it is, it says once, few, many or a class for expanded clones.

j_call | v_call | d_call | clone_size | cdr3_nt | cdr3_aa
TRBJ2-7 | TRBV6-5 | - | - | TGTGCCAGCAGTTACTCATTAGGGGGCTACGAGCAGTACTTC | CASSYSLGGYEQYF
TRBJ2-3 | TRBV28 | TRBD2 | - | TGTGCCAGCAGTTTCGCCCTCAGGGCGGGGGGGGGTGATACGCAGTATTTT | CASSFALRAGGGDTQYF
TRBJ2-3 | TRBV13 | TRBD2 | - | TGTGCCAGCAGCTTTAGGTTTAGCGGGGGGGCCGCAGATACGCAGTATTTT | CASSFRFSGGAADTQYF
TRBJ2-3 | TRBV27 | TRBD1 | - | TGTGCCAGCAGTATTGGGACAGGGGCAGATACGCAGTATTTT | CASSIGTGADTQYF
TRBJ2-5 | TRBV10-3 | TRBD2 | - | TGTGCCATCAGCGGACTAGCGGGGGGTGCGGAGACCCAGTACTTC | CAISGLAGGAETQYF
TRBJ2-3 | TRBV2 | TRBD2 | - | TGTGCCAGCAGTGATGGGCGGGGGGGGGCAGATACGCAGTATTTT | CASSDGRGGADTQYF
TRBJ1-1 | TRBV5-1 | TRBD1 | - | TGCGCCAGCAGCTTGATCCGGGACAGGGTTGTTAACACTGAAGCTTTCTTT | CASSLIRDRVVNTEAFF
TRBJ2-5 | TRBV6-1 | TRBD1 | - | TGTGCCAGCAGTCCTAGGACAGGCCTCCAAGAGACCCAGTACTTC | CASSPRTGLQETQYF
TRBJ1-2 | TRBV27 | - | - | TGTGCCAGCGGGGACGCGGGAGCTAACTATGGCTACACCTTC | CASGDAGANYGYTF
TRBJ2-4 | TRBV7-2 | - | - | TGTGCCAGCGGTGAAGGGGCCTCAGCCAAAAACATTCAGTACTTC | CASGEGASAKNIQYF
TRBJ1-1 | TRBV7-9 | TRBD1 | - | TGTGCCAGCAGCTACCTGACAGGGGTGGTGAACACTGAAGCTTTCTTT | CASSYLTGVVNTEAFF
TRBJ2-7 | TRBV11-2 | TRBD2 | - | TGTGCCAGCAGCCGGCGGTCACTAGCGGGGGGGCCGGGGGAGCAGTACTTC | CASSRRSLAGGPGEQYF
TRBJ2-2 | TRBV7-9 | - | - | TGTGCCAGCAGCGAACTAGGTGGGGAGCTGTTTTTT | CASSELGGELFF
TRBJ2-3 | TRBV5-4 | TRBD2 | once | TGTGCCAGCATCCCGCCTACTAGCGGGAGTGTTACGGATACGCAGTATTTT | CASIPPTSGSVTDTQYF
TRBJ2-5 | TRBV5-1 | TRBD2 | - | TGCGCCAGCAGCTCATGGGGACTAGCGGCCCAAGAGACCCAGTACTTC | CASSSWGLAAQETQYF
TRBJ2-1 | TRBV25-1 | - | - | TGTGCCAGCAGTGAATTGGACAGTAATCCTTACAATGAGCAGTTCTTC | CASSELDSNPYNEQFF
TRBJ2-2 | TRBV19 | - | - | TGTGCCAGTAGTATAGTCCCAGCGAACACCGGGGAGCTGTTTTTT | CASSIVPANTGELFF
TRBJ2-7 | TRBV19 | - | - | TGTGCCAGTAGCCTCCGCGGTGACAGCTCCTACGAGCAGTACTTC | CASSLRGDSSYEQYF
TRBJ2-7 | TRBV2 | - | once | TGTGCCACCCAGTCGTGGTACGAGCAGTACTTC | CATQSWYEQYF
TRBJ2-2 | TRBV7-6 | TRBD1 | once | TGTGCCAGCAGCTACGGACAGGGTAACACCGGGGAGCTGTTTTTT | CASSYGQGNTGELFF
TRBJ2-1 | TRBV9 | - | - | TGTGCCAGCAACTTTAAGCCGAGCTCCTACAATGAGCAGTTCTTC | CASNFKPSSYNEQFF
TRBJ2-7 | TRBV10-2 | - | - | TGCGCCAGCAGTGGATGGGGCCTAGACTACGAGCAGTACTTC | CASSGWGLDYEQYF
TRBJ2-3 | TRBV15 | TRBD2 | - | TGTGCCACCGGACAGCGGGGGGGCACAGATACGCAGTATTTT | CATGQRGGTDTQYF
TRBJ2-7 | TRBV9 | - | - | TGTGCCAGCAGCGTATCTCGGGGAGGCGAGCAGTACTTC | CASSVSRGGEQYF
TRBJ1-1 | TRBV30 | TRBD1 | - | TGTGCCTGGAGTGTACAGGGGCGGATTGGTCGGGCTTTCTTT | CAWSVQGRIGRAFF
TRBJ1-6 | TRBV6-5 | TRBD1 | - | TGTGCCAGCAGTTACCTCAAGGGACAGGGGAATTCACCCCTCCACTTT | CASSYLKGQGNSPLHF
TRBJ2-2 | TRBV11-2 | TRBD2 | - | TGTGCCAGCAGTTCCGGACTAGCGGGGGGCTTCACCGGGGAGCTGTTTTTT | CASSSGLAGGFTGELFF
TRBJ1-3 | TRBV19 | - | - | TGTGCCAGTAGTATAGCGGGTACTGGAAACACCATATATTTT | CASSIAGTGNTIYF
TRBJ2-3 | TRBV5-6 | TRBD1 | once | TGTGCCAGCAGCGGGGGGAGGACAGGGGGCACAGATACGCAGTATTTT | CASSGGRTGGTDTQYF
TRBJ2-7 | TRBV19 | - | - | TGTGCCAGTAGCACTATGGACACTACCTCCTACGAGCAGTACTTC | CASSTMDTTSYEQYF
TRBJ2-1 | TRBV10-2 | - | - | TGCGCCAGCAGTGTGCGGGGTCGCTCCTACAATGAGCAGTTCTTC | CASSVRGRSYNEQFF
TRBJ2-7 | TRBV4-2 | TRBD2 | - | TGTGCCAGCAGCCCCCACACGCTCGAAGCGGGGGGATACGAGCAGTACTTC | CASSPHTLEAGGYEQYF
TRBJ1-1 | TRBV5-6 | TRBD1 | - | TGTGCCAGCAGCTTGGCCGGGACAGCTAACACTGAAGCTTTCTTT | CASSLAGTANTEAFF
TRBJ2-3 | TRBV11-2 | - | - | TGTGCCAGCAGCCCCATGACACCCAGCACAGATACGCAGTATTTT | CASSPMTPSTDTQYF
TRBJ2-1 | TRBV7-3 | TRBD2 | - | TGTGCCAGCAGCTTGGGTGGTAGCGGGGGCCAGGGTGAGCAGTTCTTC | CASSLGGSGGQGEQFF
TRBJ2-6 | TRBV5-6 | TRBD1 | - | TGTGCCAGCAGCTTGGAGGCAGGGGGCGCTGGGGCCAACGTCCTGACTTTC | CASSLEAGGAGANVLTF
TRBJ1-2 | TRBV7-9 | - | - | TGTGCCAGCAGCTTAGGTGGGACAAAAGAACACTATGGCTACACCTTC | CASSLGGTKEHYGYTF
TRBJ1-2 | TRBV5-1 | - | - | TGCGCCAGCAGCTCCCAGATGTCCTATGGCTACACCTTC | CASSSQMSYGYTF
TRBJ2-3 | TRBV4-2 | TRBD2 | - | TGTGCCAGCAGCCAGACATTAGCGGGGGGTTCAGATACGCAGTATTTT | CASSQTLAGGSDTQYF
TRBJ2-1 | TRBV7-8 | TRBD2 | - | TGTGCCAGCAGCTCCCTACTAGCGGGGGGGCCATATGAGCAGTTCTTC | CASSSLLAGGPYEQFF
TRBJ2-7 | TRBV28 | - | - | TGTGCCAGCACCAACCCTCAGGGATACGAGCAGTACTTC | CASTNPQGYEQYF
TRBJ1-1 | TRBV6-6 | TRBD1 | - | TGTGCCAGCAGGACAGGGGACACTGAAGCTTTCTTT | CASRTGDTEAFF
TRBJ2-1 | TRBV10-3 | TRBD2 | once | TGTGCCATCAGCTATACTAGCGGAGGGCAGTTCTTC | CAISYTSGGQFF
TRBJ1-2 | TRBV27 | - | - | TGTGCCAGCAGTTTATCGGAGGGCCTGGGGGGCTACACCTTC | CASSLSEGLGGYTF
TRBJ1-2 | TRBV5-1 | TRBD1 | - | TGCGCCAGCAACCCGAACTATGGGACAGGGGATGGCTACACCTTC | CASNPNYGTGDGYTF
TRBJ2-1 | TRBV11-2 | - | - | TGTGCCAGCAGCTTTACGTTCGGGGGCTCCTACAATGAGCAGTTCTTC | CASSFTFGGSYNEQFF
TRBJ1-2 | TRBV21-1 | - | - | TGTGCCAGCAGCAAGGATCCGGGACAGGGTTTATCCGGCTACACCTTC | CASSKDPGQGLSGYTF
TRBJ2-4 | TRBV27 | TRBD1 | few | TGTGCCAGCAGTTTAGATCAGGGGGTTAGCATTCAGTACTTC | CASSLDQGVSIQYF